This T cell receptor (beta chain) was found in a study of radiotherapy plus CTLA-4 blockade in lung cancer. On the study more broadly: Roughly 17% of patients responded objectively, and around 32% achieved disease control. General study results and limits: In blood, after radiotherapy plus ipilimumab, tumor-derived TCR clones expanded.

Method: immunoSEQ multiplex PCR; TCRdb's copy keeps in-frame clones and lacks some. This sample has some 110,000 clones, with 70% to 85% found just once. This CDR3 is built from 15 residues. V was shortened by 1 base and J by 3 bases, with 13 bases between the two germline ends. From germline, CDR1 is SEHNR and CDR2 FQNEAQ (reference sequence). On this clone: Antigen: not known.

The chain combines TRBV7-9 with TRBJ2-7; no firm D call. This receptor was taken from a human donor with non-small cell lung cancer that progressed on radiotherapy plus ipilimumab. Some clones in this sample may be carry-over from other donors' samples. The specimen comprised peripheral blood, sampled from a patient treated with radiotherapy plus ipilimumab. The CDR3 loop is CASSLGERQNYEQYF. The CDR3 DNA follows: TGTGCCAGCAGCTTAGGGGAACGGCAAAACTACGAGCAGTACTTC. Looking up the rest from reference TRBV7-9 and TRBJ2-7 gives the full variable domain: DTGVSQNPRHKITKRGQNVTFRCDPISEHNRLYWYRQTLGQGPEFLTYFQNEAQLEKSRLLSDRFSAERPKGSFSTLEIQRTEQGDSAMYLCASSLGERQNYEQYFGPGTRLTVT.